Listed below are T cell receptor beta chains from one sample, sequenced in a study of cytomegalovirus exposure and HLA in healthy donors. Assay used: immunoSEQ multiplex PCR; TCRdb lists only in-frame clones, some missing. The sample has 120,000 or so clones; over 70% are singletons. What was sequenced was PBMCs. These receptors came from a man aged 35 to 55 in good health and CMV-seropositive. CDR3s leave out the opening cysteine and the closing phenylalanine or tryptophan. The order of the fields is J gene, V gene, CDR3 protein.

j_gene: TRBJ1-2; v_gene: TRBV5-6; CDR3aa: ASSFGQGAVWGYT
j_gene: TRBJ2-1; v_gene: TRBV11-3; CDR3aa: ASSFRQGHEQF
j_gene: TRBJ2-3; v_gene: TRBV5-1; CDR3aa: ASSLSGTFTDTQY
j_gene: TRBJ2-7; v_gene: TRBV6-6; CDR3aa: ASSKEGYEQY
j_gene: TRBJ2-1; v_gene: TRBV5-6; CDR3aa: ASSLAVNEQF
j_gene: TRBJ2-1; v_gene: TRBV19; CDR3aa: ASSISGDEQF
j_gene: TRBJ2-3; v_gene: TRBV6-4; CDR3aa: ASSDSSGNTDTQY
j_gene: TRBJ1-5; v_gene: TRBV27; CDR3aa: ASSGGGFSNQPQH
j_gene: TRBJ2-2; v_gene: TRBV11-2; CDR3aa: ASSSDSTNTGELF
j_gene: TRBJ1-1; v_gene: TRBV25-1; CDR3aa: ASSGDRDRGSGNTEAF
j_gene: TRBJ1-6; v_gene: TRBV11-2; CDR3aa: ASSLGRGSSPLH
j_gene: TRBJ2-1; v_gene: TRBV7-2; CDR3aa: ASSSGHRGEQF
j_gene: TRBJ2-5; v_gene: TRBV7-9; CDR3aa: ASSPDTGVIQETQY
j_gene: TRBJ1-6; v_gene: TRBV9; CDR3aa: ASSVAGSSYNSPLH
j_gene: TRBJ2-7; v_gene: TRBV2; CDR3aa: ASTSAGGQLTYEQY
j_gene: TRBJ2-7; v_gene: TRBV25-1; CDR3aa: ASSEMGFEQY
j_gene: TRBJ2-7; v_gene: TRBV6-5; CDR3aa: ASRAVDYEQY
j_gene: TRBJ1-1; v_gene: TRBV5-1; CDR3aa: ASSLGAGSATEAF
j_gene: TRBJ2-4; v_gene: TRBV11-2; CDR3aa: ASSSLRNIQY